A single sample gave rise to the 28 T cell receptor beta chains below, sequenced in a study of response to subunit inactivated influenza vaccine. TCRdb fed the RT-PCR reads into MiXCR, producing one record per CDR3 protein. The sample comprises hundreds of thousands of distinct CDR3 sequences, 14% of which are singletons, and 5.5% to 8% rests with the top ten. The starting material was PBMCs from blood, obtained around two weeks before vaccination. The receptors here all came from a man in his forties or fifties who received an inactivated influenza vaccine.

This clonotype occurred a few times. This chain links TRBV20-1 with TRBJ2-2; 9 bases map to TRBD1. Trimming cost V 1 base and J 5 bases; bases outside gene matches: 5. This CDR3 spans 15 amino acids. Per germline, CDR1 DFQATT and CDR2 SNEGSKA (reference sequence). The CDR3 protein is CSARVGTGRTGELFF. Written as DNA, the CDR3 is TGCAGTGCTAGAGTTGGGACAGGGAGAACCGGGGAGCTGTTTTTT.

This clonotype occurred a few times. The genes are TRBV28 and TRBJ1-1; D call uncertain. V lost 4 bases to trimming and J lost 5 bases, with 14 bases between them. Per germline, CDR1 MDHEN and CDR2 SYDVKM. CDR3 length: 14 amino acids. This CDR3 reads CASSYPSGRTEAFF. CDR3 DNA sequence: TGTGCCAGCAGTTACCCCTCGGGGAGAACTGAAGCTTTCTTT.

This clonotype was seen a few times. A clone one base away is much larger, so this may be a read error. V usage is TRBV27 and J usage is TRBJ1-5, with 7 bases identical to TRBD1. The germline gives CDR1 MNHEY, CDR2 SMNVEV (reference sequence). The CDR3 is 15 residues long. Trimming at V came to 2 bases and at J to 2 bases, leaving 3 bases not matched to a gene. The CDR3 reads CASSLTGVGNQPQHF. CDR3 DNA sequence: TGTGCCAGCAGTTTAACAGGGGTCGGCAATCAGCCCCAGCATTTT.

In this sample, this clonotype turned up a few times. The chain has TRBV6-5 and TRBJ1-5; tentatively, D is TRBD1 (6 bases). CDR3 length equals 15 residues. V was trimmed by 0 bases and J by 4 bases, leaving 10 bases between them. Germline values: CDR1 MNHEY, CDR2 SVGAGI. The CDR3 sequence: CASSYSGRGNQPQHF. CDR3 DNA: TGTGCCAGCAGTTACTCCGGGAGGGGGAATCAGCCCCAGCATTTT.

The CDR3 nucleotides read TGTGCCAGCAGTCCCCGGGACAGGGGAATTCGTGGCTACACCTTC. Amino acid sequence: CASSPRDRGIRGYTF. This chain connects TRBV12-3 or TRBV12-4 to TRBJ1-2, with TRBD1 identical over 10 bases. The CDR3 is made up of 15 amino acids. V dropped 5 bases and J dropped 7; count of bases not matched to a gene: 10.

The chain uses TRBV12-3 or TRBV12-4 and TRBJ1-2; D is ambiguous. Trimming took 5 bases from V and 5 from J, leaving 12 bases between them. The CDR3 contains 13 residues. In nucleotides, the CDR3 is TGTGCCAGCAGTCTAACTAAAAATTATGGCTACACCTTC. It codes for CASSLTKNYGYTF.

V is TRBV5-5 and J is TRBJ2-4, with 8 bases matching TRBD2. CDR1 is SGHKS and CDR2 is YYEKEE in the germline V gene (reference sequence). The CDR3 is made up of 18 amino acids. The V and J ends lost 2 bases and 7 bases, in that order; junction bases with no gene match: 17. The CDR3 sequence: CASSFLAGGSFSLNIQYF. The CDR3 nucleotides read TGTGCCAGCAGCTTTTTGGCGGGGGGTAGCTTTTCGTTGAACATTCAGTACTTC.

The V gene is TRBV29-1, the J gene TRBJ2-4, with 11 bases aligning to TRBD1. Germline V gene lookup returns CDR1 SQVTM and CDR2 ANQGSEA. The CDR3 has 13 amino acids. V shed 4 bases, J shed 6 bases, and the junction held 2 bases outside the gene matches. The CDR3 loop reads CSVAGTGGNIQYF. The CDR3 coding sequence is TGCAGCGTTGCGGGGACAGGGGGAAACATTCAGTACTTC.

This clonotype appeared a few times. This chain uses TRBV12-2 with TRBJ2-1. TRBV12-2 is an annotated pseudogene. The CDR3 totals 14 residues. The CDR3 DNA reads TGTGCAAGTCGGCCTAGCGGGGGATTTGATGAGCAGTTCTTC. Amino acid sequence: CASRPSGGFDEQFF.

The rearrangement links TRBV7-9 to TRBJ1-1; D is possibly TRBD1 (6 bases). Germline CDR1 SEHNR, CDR2 FQNEAQ (reference sequence). This CDR3 is built from 13 residues. Trimming took off 0 bases at V and 8 bases at J, with 10 bases between the two ends. The CDR3 DNA follows: TGTGCCAGCAGCTTAGCAGGGAGGGGGGAAGCTTTCTTT. It specifies CASSLAGRGEAFF.

V and J are TRBV15 and TRBJ1-3; D is possibly TRBD1 (5 bases). Germline lookup yields CDR1 LNHNV and CDR2 YYDKDF (reference sequence). Trimming cost V 0 bases and J 2 bases, with 8 bases left between them. The CDR3 spans 15 residues. CDR3 sequence: CATSRDMGAGNTIYF. The DNA of the CDR3 is TGTGCCACCAGCAGAGATATGGGGGCTGGAAACACCATATATTTT.

The chain uses TRBV4-3 and TRBJ2-7; maybe TRBD2 (5 bases). Germline V gene data show CDR1 as LGHNA and CDR2 as YSLEER. V gave up 1 base and J gave up 0 bases, with 10 bases separating them. This CDR3 is built from 15 residues. This CDR3 reads CASSQVEGASYEQYF. DNA of the CDR3: TGCGCCAGCAGCCAAGTTGAGGGAGCCTCCTACGAGCAGTACTTC.

This clonotype was seen ten or more times. The V call is TRBV12-3 or TRBV12-4, the J call TRBJ2-2, with D possibly TRBD1 on 5 matching bases. The CDR3 is made up of 13 amino acids. Trimming took off 8 bases at V and 3 bases at J, with 10 bases between the two ends. The CDR3, as DNA: TGTGCCAGCCTGGCAGGGTACACCGGGGAGCTGTTTTTT. Amino acid sequence: CASLAGYTGELFF.

CDR3 DNA: TGTGCCAGCAGTTCCAGGGGACAGGTGGAGCAGTACTTC. Translating it yields CASSSRGQVEQYF. The V gene is TRBV6-6, the J gene TRBJ2-7; 8 nucleotides align to TRBD1. V shed 4 bases and J 7 bases; nucleotides not matched to a gene: 6. The CDR3 contains 13 residues. The germline V gene encodes CDR1 MNHNY and CDR2 SVGAGI (reference sequence).

This clonotype was picked up a small number of times. This chain connects TRBV29-1 to TRBJ1-2, with D possibly being TRBD1 (5 bases). The CDR3 is made up of 12 amino acids. Trimming took off 4 bases at V and 8 bases at J, with 14 bases between the two ends. Germline values: CDR1 SQVTM, CDR2 ANQGSEA. CDR3 coding DNA: TGCAGCGTTGTTTTAGGGGTTGGAGGCTACACCTTC. This gives the protein CSVVLGVGGYTF.

In nucleotides, the CDR3 is TGTGCCAGCAGCCAAGAGGTAGCACTATATGGCTACACCTTC. It yields the protein CASSQEVALYGYTF. The gene calls are TRBV14 and TRBJ1-2; unclear D gene. The ends were cut back, 0 bases at V and 5 bases at J, with 10 bases in the middle. Germline CDR1 SGHDN, CDR2 FVKESK. This CDR3 is 14 amino acids long.

This clonotype was counted a few times. The V and J genes are TRBV11-2 and TRBJ2-6, with no clear D. Germline V gene data show CDR1 as SGHAT and CDR2 as FQNNGV. This CDR3 spans 17 amino acids. V dropped 3 bases and J dropped 0 bases, with 12 bases sitting between them. CDR3 loop: CASSFQPKSSGANVLTF. As DNA, the CDR3 is TGTGCCAGCAGCTTTCAGCCCAAAAGCTCTGGGGCCAACGTCCTGACTTTC.

This clonotype was seen many times. CDR3 nucleotide sequence: TGTGCCAGCAGCCCTCCCAGCGGGAGGGCGTATGAGCAGTTCTTC. Translation gives CASSPPSGRAYEQFF. The chain employs TRBV7-9 and TRBJ2-1; 10 positions agree with TRBD2. The junction had 9 bases not matched to a gene; V was cut back by 5 bases and J by 8 bases. Germline V gene lookup returns CDR1 SEHNR and CDR2 FQNEAQ (reference sequence). CDR3 size: 15 residues.

The chain carries TRBV15 and TRBJ2-4; no firm D call. The CDR3 totals 16 residues. The germline gives CDR1 LNHNV, CDR2 YYDKDF (reference sequence). V gave up 0 bases and J gave up 0 bases, with 9 bases separating them. This CDR3 reads CATSRDNSLAKNIQYF. CDR3 sequence (DNA): TGTGCCACCAGCAGAGACAATTCACTAGCCAAAAACATTCAGTACTTC.

This clonotype was observed a handful of times. This sequence joins TRBV3-1 and TRBJ2-1; 9 nucleotides align to TRBD1. CDR3 length equals 17 residues. Germline CDR1 LGHDT, CDR2 YNNKEL (reference sequence). With 3 bases clipped from V and 1 base from J, the junction kept 7 bases outside the gene matches. In DNA form, the CDR3 reads TGTGCCAGCAGCCATCGAATCGGGACAGGGTCCTACAATGAGCAGTTCTTC. Its translation is CASSHRIGTGSYNEQFF.

This clonotype was picked up many times. The chain carries TRBV20-1 and TRBJ2-5; TRBD1 matches at 9 bases. This CDR3 has 13 amino acids. The germline gives CDR1 DFQATT, CDR2 SNEGSKA (reference sequence). Germline trimming cut 4 bases from V and 5 bases from J; bases unmatched to any gene: 5. The CDR3 DNA sequence: TGCAGTGCTACCCGGGACAGGGCGGAGACCCAGTACTTC. Translating it yields CSATRDRAETQYF.

This clonotype was recorded a few times. The chain carries TRBV7-2 and TRBJ1-3, with 7 bases matching TRBD1. The J segment lost 6 bases and the V segment lost 1 base, leaving 3 bases of the junction unmatched. The CDR3 contains 14 residues. Germline CDR1 and CDR2: SGHTA and FQGNSA. The CDR3: CASSLVTGENTIYF. The CDR3 DNA reads as TGTGCCAGCAGCTTAGTTACAGGGGAAAACACCATATATTTT. The full variable domain, in which reference TRBV7-2 and TRBJ1-3 provide the parts outside the CDR3, is GAGVSQSPSNKVTEKGKDVELRCDPISGHTALYWYRQSLGQGLEFLIYFQGNSAPDKSGLPSDRFSAERTGGSVSTLTIQRTQQEDSAVYLCASSLVTGENTIYFGEGSWLTVV.

The chain couples TRBV6-2 or TRBV6-3 to TRBJ2-1; 10 bases fit TRBD2. The length of the CDR3 is 12 residues. V was pared by 4 bases and J by 14 bases, with 5 bases of the junction left unmatched. The germline CDR1 and CDR2 sequences are MNHEY and SVGEGT. CDR3 DNA sequence: TGTGCCAGCAGTTCCGGACTAGCGGACGAGTTCTTC. It codes for CASSSGLADEFF.

Only a few counts were recorded for this clonotype. This chain uses TRBV12-3 or TRBV12-4 with TRBJ1-5; D is uncertain. V gave up 2 bases and J gave up 2 bases, with 7 bases separating them. This CDR3 contains 14 residues. The CDR3: CASSLLHRNQPQHF. CDR3 in DNA: TGTGCCAGCAGTTTACTACATCGCAATCAGCCCCAGCATTTT.

This clonotype has at least ten counts. V usage is TRBV28 and J usage is TRBJ2-1; 8 bases are shared with TRBD2. This CDR3 contains 16 residues. Trimming cost V 5 bases and J 7 bases; bases outside gene matches: 13. Per germline, CDR1 MDHEN and CDR2 SYDVKM. DNA for the CDR3: TGTGCCAGCAGTACGCCAGCGGGAGATCTCGGGAATGAGCAGTTCTTC. This sequence encodes CASSTPAGDLGNEQFF.

This clonotype has a count of ten or more. The rearrangement uses TRBV3-1 and TRBJ1-1, with 10 bases lining up with TRBD1. Germline-derived CDR1 and CDR2 are LGHDT and YNNKEL (reference sequence). After removal of 4 bases from V and 5 bases from J, the junction contained 10 bases not matched to a gene. The CDR3 is made up of 16 amino acids. CDR3: CASSPPSGTGDTEAFF. The DNA of the CDR3 is TGTGCCAGCAGCCCACCTTCTGGGACAGGGGATACTGAAGCTTTCTTT.

V gene TRBV20-1 combines with J gene TRBJ1-2; maybe TRBD1 (5 bases). Germline-derived CDR1 and CDR2 are DFQATT and SNEGSKA (reference sequence). This CDR3 comprises 14 residues. V shed 5 bases and J shed 2 bases, with 15 bases lying between them. The CDR3 bases are TGCAGTGCTGTAGGGACGTCCGTCAACTATGGCTACACCTTC. Translated: CSAVGTSVNYGYTF.

This clonotype was seen a few times. V and J are TRBV7-2 and TRBJ2-7, with D possibly TRBD1 on 5 matching bases. V was shortened by 1 base and J by 4 bases, with 14 bases between the two germline ends. The germline gives CDR1 SGHTA, CDR2 FQGNSA. The CDR3 totals 15 residues. Here the CDR3 reads CASSLEATVWYEQYF. The CDR3 DNA is TGTGCCAGCAGCTTAGAGGCGACAGTCTGGTACGAGCAGTACTTC. The full variable domain, its missing parts supplied by reference TRBV7-2 and TRBJ2-7, is GAGVSQSPSNKVTEKGKDVELRCDPISGHTALYWYRQSLGQGLEFLIYFQGNSAPDKSGLPSDRFSAERTGGSVSTLTIQRTQQEDSAVYLCASSLEATVWYEQYFGPGTRLTVT.